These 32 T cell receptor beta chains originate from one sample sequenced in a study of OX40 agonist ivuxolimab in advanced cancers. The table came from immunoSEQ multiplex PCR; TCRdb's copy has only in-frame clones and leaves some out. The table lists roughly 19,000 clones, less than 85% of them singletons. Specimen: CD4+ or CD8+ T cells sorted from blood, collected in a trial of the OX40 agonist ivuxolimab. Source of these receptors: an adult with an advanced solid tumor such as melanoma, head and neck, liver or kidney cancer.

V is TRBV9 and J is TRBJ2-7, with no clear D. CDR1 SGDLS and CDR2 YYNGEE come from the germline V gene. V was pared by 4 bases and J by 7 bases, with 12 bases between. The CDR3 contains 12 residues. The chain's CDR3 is CASSPPGPEQYF. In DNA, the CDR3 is TGTGCCAGCAGCCCACCGGGCCCTGAGCAGTACTTC.

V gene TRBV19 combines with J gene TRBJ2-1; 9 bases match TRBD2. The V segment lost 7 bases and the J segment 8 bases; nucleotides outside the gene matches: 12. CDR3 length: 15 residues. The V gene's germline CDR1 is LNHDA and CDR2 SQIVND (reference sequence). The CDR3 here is CASTLSGLAGDEQFF. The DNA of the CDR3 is TGTGCCAGTACCCTATCGGGACTAGCTGGTGATGAGCAGTTCTTC. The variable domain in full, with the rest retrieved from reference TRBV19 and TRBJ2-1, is DGGITQSPKYLFRKEGQNVTLSCEQNLNHDAMYWYRQDPGQGLRLIYYSQIVNDFQKGDIAEGYSVSREKKESFPLTVTSAQKNPTAFYLCASTLSGLAGDEQFFGPGTRLTVL.

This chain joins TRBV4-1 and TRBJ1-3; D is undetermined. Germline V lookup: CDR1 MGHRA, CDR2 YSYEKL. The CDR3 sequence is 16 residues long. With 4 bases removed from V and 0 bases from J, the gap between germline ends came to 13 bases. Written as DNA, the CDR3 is TGCGCCAGCAGCCTCCGGGCACAGCTCTCTGGAAACACCATATATTTT. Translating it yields CASSLRAQLSGNTIYF.

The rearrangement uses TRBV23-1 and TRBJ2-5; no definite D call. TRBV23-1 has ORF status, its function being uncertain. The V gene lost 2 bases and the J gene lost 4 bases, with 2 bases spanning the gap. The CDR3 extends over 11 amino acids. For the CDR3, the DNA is TGCGCCAGCAGTCAAATAGAGACCCAGTACTTC. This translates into CASSQIETQYF.

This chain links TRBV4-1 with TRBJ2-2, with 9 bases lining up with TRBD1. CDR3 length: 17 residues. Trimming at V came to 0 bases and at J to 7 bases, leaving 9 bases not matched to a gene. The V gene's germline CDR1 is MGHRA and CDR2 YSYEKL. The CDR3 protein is CASSQEGVQGAGGELFF. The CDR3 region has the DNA TGCGCCAGCAGCCAAGAAGGGGTACAGGGGGCGGGCGGGGAGCTGTTTTTT.

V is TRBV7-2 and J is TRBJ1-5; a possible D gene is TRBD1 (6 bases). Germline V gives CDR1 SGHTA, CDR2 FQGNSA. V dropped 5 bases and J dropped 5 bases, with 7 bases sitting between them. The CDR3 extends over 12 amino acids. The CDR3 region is CASSHRDQPQHF. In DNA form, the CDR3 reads TGTGCCAGCAGCCACAGGGATCAGCCCCAGCATTTT.

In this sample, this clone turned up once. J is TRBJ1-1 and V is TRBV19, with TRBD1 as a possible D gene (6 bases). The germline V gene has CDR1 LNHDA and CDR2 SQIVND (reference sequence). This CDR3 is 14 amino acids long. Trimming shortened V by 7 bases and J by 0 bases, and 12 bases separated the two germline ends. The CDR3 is CASKTGQLNTEAFF. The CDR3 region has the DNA TGTGCCAGTAAGACCGGACAGCTGAACACTGAAGCTTTCTTT.

The CDR3 spells CAWSVQGTTEAFF. In DNA form, the CDR3 reads TGTGCCTGGAGTGTACAGGGGACCACTGAAGCTTTCTTT. The chain couples TRBV30 to TRBJ1-1; 7 bases agree with TRBD1. The length of the CDR3 is 13 residues. Trimming took 0 bases from V and 4 from J; bases not matched to a gene: 2. CDR1 and CDR2 (germline): GTSNPN, SVGIG (reference sequence).

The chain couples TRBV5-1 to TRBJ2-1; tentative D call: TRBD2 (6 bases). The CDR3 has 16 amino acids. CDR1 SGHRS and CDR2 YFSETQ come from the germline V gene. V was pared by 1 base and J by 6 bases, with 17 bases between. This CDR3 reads CASSLLQLAGSNEQFF. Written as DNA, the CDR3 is TGCGCCAGCAGCTTGCTTCAACTAGCAGGGTCCAATGAGCAGTTCTTC.

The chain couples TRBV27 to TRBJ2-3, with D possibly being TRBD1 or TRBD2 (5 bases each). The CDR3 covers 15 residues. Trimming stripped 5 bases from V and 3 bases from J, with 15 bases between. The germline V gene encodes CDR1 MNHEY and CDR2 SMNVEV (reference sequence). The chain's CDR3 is CASSPRGRSTDTQYF. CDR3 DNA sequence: TGTGCCAGCAGTCCTAGGGGACGCAGTACAGATACGCAGTATTTT.

In nucleotides, the CDR3 is TGCAGCGTTGTGACTAGCAATTACAATGAGCAGTTCTTC. Its protein is CSVVTSNYNEQFF. V gene TRBV29-1 combines with J gene TRBJ2-1, with 7 bases lining up with TRBD2. Germline CDR1 reads SQVTM; CDR2 reads ANQGSEA. The CDR3 length is 13 residues. V gave up 4 bases and J gave up 4 bases; unmatched junction bases: 4.

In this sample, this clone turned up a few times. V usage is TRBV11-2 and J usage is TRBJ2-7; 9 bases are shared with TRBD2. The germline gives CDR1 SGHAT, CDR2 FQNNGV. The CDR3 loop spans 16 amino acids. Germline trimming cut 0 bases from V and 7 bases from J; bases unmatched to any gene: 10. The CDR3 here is CASSLEGSGGAREQYF. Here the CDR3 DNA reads TGTGCCAGCAGCTTAGAAGGTAGCGGGGGAGCACGGGAGCAGTACTTC.

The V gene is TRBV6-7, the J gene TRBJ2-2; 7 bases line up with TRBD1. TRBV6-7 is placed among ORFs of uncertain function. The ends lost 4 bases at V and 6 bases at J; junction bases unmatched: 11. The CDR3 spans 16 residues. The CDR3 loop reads CASSSSDRRVSGELFF. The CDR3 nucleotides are TGTGCCAGCAGTTCATCGGACAGGAGAGTATCCGGGGAGCTGTTTTTT.

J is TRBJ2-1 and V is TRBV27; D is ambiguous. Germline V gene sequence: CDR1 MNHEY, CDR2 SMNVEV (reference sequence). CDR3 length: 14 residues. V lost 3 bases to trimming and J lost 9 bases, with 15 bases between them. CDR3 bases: TGTGCCAGCAGTTTCGTTAGCTCCCTAAGTGAGCAGTTCTTC. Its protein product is CASSFVSSLSEQFF.

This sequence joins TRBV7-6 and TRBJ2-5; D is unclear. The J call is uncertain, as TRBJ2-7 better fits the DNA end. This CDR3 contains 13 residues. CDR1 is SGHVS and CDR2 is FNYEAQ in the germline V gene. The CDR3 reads CASSLTEIYEQYF. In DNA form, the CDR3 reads TGTGCCAGCAGCTTAACAGAGATCTACGAGCAGTACTTC.

For the CDR3, the DNA is TGTGCCAGCAGGCCTGACAGGGGTCTTACCTACGAGCAGTACTTC. This sequence encodes CASRPDRGLTYEQYF. The rearrangement links TRBV7-6 to TRBJ2-7; 8 bases fit TRBD1. Germline values: CDR1 SGHVS, CDR2 FNYEAQ. This CDR3 has 15 residues. V dropped 6 bases and J dropped 2; count of bases not matched to a gene: 9.

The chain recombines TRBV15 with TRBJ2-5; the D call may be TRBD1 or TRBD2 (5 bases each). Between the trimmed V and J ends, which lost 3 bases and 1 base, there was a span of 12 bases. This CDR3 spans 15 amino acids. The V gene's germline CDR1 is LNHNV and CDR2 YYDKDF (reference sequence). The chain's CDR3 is CATSSPGDLQETQYF. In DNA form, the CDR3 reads TGTGCCACCAGCAGCCCCGGGGACCTCCAAGAGACCCAGTACTTC.

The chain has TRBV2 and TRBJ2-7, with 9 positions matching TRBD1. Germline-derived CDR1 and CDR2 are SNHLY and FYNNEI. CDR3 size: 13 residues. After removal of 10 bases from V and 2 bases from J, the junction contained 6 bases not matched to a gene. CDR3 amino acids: CAIRQGGPYEQYF. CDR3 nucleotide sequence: TGTGCCATCCGACAGGGGGGGCCCTACGAGCAGTACTTC.

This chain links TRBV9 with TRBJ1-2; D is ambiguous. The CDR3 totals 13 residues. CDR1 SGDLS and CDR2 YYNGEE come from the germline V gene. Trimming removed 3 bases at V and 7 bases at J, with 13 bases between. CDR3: CASSAIDGGGYTF. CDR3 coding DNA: TGTGCCAGCAGCGCAATTGACGGTGGTGGCTACACCTTC.

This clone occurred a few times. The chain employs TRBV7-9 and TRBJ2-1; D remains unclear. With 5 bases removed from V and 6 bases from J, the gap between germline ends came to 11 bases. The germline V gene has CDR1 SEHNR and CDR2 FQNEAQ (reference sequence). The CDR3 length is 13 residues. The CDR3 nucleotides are TGTGCCAGCAGCCCCACCGAACGCAATGAGCAGTTCTTC. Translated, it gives CASSPTERNEQFF.

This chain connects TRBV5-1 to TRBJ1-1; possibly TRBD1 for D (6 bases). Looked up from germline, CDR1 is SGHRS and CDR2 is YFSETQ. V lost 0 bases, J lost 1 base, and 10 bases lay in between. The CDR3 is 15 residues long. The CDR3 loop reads CASSLVEGGNTEAFF. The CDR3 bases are TGCGCCAGCAGCTTGGTGGAAGGGGGGAACACTGAAGCTTTCTTT. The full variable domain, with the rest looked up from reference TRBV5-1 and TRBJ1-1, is KAGVTQTPRYLIKTRGQQVTLSCSPISGHRSVSWYQQTPGQGLQFLFEYFSETQRNKGNFPGRFSGRQFSNSRSEMNVSTLELGDSALYLCASSLVEGGNTEAFFGQGTRLTVV.

CDR3 loop: CASSPGGASYGYTF. As DNA, the CDR3 is TGTGCCAGCAGTCCAGGAGGGGCTTCCTATGGCTACACCTTC. This chain connects TRBV27 to TRBJ1-2, with D possibly TRBD1 on 5 matching bases. This CDR3 region has 14 residues. Germline V lookup: CDR1 MNHEY, CDR2 SMNVEV (reference sequence). Trimming took off 5 bases at V and 4 bases at J, with 14 bases between the two ends.

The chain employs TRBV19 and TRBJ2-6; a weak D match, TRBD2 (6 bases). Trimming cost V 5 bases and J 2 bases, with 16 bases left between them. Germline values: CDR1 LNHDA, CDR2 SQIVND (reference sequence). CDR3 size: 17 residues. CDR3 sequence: CASSRFPSVAGANVLTF. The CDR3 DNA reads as TGTGCCAGTAGTCGATTCCCTAGCGTCGCTGGGGCCAACGTCCTGACTTTC.

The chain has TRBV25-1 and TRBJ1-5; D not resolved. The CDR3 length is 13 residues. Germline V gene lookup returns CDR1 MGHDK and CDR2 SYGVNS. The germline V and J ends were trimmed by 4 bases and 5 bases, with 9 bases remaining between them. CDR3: CASSAALHQPQHF. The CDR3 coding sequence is TGTGCCAGCAGTGCGGCTCTTCATCAGCCCCAGCATTTT.

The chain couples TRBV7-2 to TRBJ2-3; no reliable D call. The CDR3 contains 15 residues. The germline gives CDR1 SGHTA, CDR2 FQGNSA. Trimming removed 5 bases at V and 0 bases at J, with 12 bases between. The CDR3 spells CASSILLASTDTQYF. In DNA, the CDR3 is TGTGCCAGCAGCATCCTCTTAGCTAGCACAGATACGCAGTATTTT.

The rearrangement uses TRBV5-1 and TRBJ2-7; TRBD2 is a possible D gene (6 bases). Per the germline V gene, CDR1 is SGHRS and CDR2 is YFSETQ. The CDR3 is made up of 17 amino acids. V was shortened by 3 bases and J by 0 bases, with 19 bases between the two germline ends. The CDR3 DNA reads TGCGCCAGCAGCTACACACCGGGAGATATGACCTCCTACGAGCAGTACTTC. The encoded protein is CASSYTPGDMTSYEQYF.

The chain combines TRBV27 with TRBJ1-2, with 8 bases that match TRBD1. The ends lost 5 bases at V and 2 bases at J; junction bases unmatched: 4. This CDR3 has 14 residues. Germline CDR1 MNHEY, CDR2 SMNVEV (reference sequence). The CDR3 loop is CASSVQGANYGYTF. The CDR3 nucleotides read TGTGCCAGCAGTGTGCAGGGGGCGAACTATGGCTACACCTTC.

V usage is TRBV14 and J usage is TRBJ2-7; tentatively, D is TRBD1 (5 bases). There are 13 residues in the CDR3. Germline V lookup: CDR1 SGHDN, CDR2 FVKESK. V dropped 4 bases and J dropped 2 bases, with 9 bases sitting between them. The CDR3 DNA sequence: TGTGCCAGCAGCCTGACAGTTGCCTACGAGCAGTACTTC. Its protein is CASSLTVAYEQYF.

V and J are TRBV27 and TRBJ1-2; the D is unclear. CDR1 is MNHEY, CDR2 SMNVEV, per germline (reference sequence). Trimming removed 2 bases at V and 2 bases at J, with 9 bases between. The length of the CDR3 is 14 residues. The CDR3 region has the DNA TGTGCCAGCAGTTTAAGTCGTCAAAACTATGGCTACACCTTC. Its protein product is CASSLSRQNYGYTF.

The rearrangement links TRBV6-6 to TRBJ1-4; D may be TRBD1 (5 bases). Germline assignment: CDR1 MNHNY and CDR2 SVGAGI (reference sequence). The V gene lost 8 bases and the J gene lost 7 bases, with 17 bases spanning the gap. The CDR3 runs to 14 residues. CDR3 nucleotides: TGTGCCAGCCAGTCGGCAGGACATAGTGAAAAACTGTTTTTT. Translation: CASQSAGHSEKLFF.

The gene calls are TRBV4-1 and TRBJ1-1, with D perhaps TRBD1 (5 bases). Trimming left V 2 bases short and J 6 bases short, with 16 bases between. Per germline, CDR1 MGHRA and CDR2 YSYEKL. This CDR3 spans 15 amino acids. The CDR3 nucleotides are TGCGCCAGCAGCCAAATAGCTGGGGCTGGTTCTGAAGCTTTCTTT. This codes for CASSQIAGAGSEAFF.

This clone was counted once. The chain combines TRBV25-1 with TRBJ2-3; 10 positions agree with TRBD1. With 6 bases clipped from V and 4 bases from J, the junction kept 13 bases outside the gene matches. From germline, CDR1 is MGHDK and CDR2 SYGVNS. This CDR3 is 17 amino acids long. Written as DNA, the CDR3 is TGTGCCAGCAGGGGAGAGTTGGGACAGGGGTTCCCAGATACGCAGTATTTT. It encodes CASRGELGQGFPDTQYF.